This TCR beta chain was sequenced in a study of identical twins' blood T cells. This clonotype came up a few times. TCRdb re-called the 5' RACE reads with MiXCR, one entry per CDR3 protein. This table has 300,000 to 400,000 distinct CDR3 sequences, roughly 27% appearing once. The sequenced sample was PBMCs. The receptor was derived from a woman aged 18-55 years in good health.

The CDR3 bases are TGTGCCAGCAGCCCTCAGGGAGTGAACACCGGGGAGCTGTTTTTT. This translates into CASSPQGVNTGELFF. The rearrangement joins TRBV3-1 to TRBJ2-2; D tentatively fits TRBD1 or TRBD2 (5 bases each). V was clipped by 4 bases and J by 1 base, with 10 bases between them. CDR1 is LGHDT, CDR2 YNNKEL, per germline (reference sequence). The CDR3 contains 15 residues.